The entry below gives a single TCR beta chain sequence along with its context. The source of the sample is a study of control samples from healthy donors and cancer patients. The table came from immunoSEQ multiplex PCR; TCRdb's copy has only in-frame clones and leaves some out. The sample lists about 160,000 clones, just over 95% occurring once. Germline CDR1 SGHTS, CDR2 YDEGEE. The V gene lost 3 bases and the J gene lost 4 bases, with 11 bases spanning the gap. The CDR3 length is 14 residues. This chain uses TRBV5-8 with TRBJ1-5; D is unclear. The source of this sequence is a woman aged 30 to 39 in good health. The sample consisted of blood. In DNA, the CDR3 is TGTGCCAGCAGCTGGGTTTTTCAAAATCAGCCCCAGCATTTT. Protein product: CASSWVFQNQPQHF.